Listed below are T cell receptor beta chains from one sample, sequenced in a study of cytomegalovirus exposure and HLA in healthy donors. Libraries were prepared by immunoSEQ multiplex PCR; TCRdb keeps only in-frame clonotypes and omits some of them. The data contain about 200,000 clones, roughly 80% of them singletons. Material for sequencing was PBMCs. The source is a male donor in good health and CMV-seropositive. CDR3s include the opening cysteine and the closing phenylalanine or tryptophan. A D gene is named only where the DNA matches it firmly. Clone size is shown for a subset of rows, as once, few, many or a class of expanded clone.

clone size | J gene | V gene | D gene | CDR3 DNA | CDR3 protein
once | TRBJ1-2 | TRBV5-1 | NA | TGCGCCAGCAGCTTACAGGGTAGCGAAGGCTACACCTTC | CASSLQGSEGYTF
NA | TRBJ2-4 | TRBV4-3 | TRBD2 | TGCGCCAGCAGCCACATGGCGGGGGAACTGAGGGCCAAAAACATTCAGTACTTC | CASSHMAGELRAKNIQYF
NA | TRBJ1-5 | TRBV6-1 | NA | TGTGCCGGAGGTGGCAATCAGCCCCAGCATTTT | CAGGGNQPQHF
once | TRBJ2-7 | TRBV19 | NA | TGTGCCAGTAGTACCTCTATCATTGCCTACGAGCAGTACTTC | CASSTSIIAYEQYF
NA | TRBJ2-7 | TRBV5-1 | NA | TGCGCCAGCACCGACAGGAGCTACGAGCAGTACTTC | CASTDRSYEQYF
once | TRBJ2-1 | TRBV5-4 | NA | TGTGCCAGCAGCTTGGGTACGGAGTTGGTTGAGCAGTTCTTC | CASSLGTELVEQFF
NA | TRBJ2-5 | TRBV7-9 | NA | TGTTCCAGCAGCCATACGACCGGGGAGACCCAGTACTTC | CSSSHTTGETQYF
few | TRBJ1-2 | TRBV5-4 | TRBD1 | TGTGCCAGCAGCTACATAGGAAGGGACAGCGCTAACTATGGCTACACCTTC | CASSYIGRDSANYGYTF
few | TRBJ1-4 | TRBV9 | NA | TGTGCCAGCAGCGGCACAGGGATAGAAGAAAAACTGTTTTTT | CASSGTGIEEKLFF
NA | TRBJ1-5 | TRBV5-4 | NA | TGTGCCAGCAGCTGGGGGGGGGCGGGTCAGCCCCAGCATTTT | CASSWGGAGQPQHF
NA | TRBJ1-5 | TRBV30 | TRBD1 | TGTGCCTGGACCGCGGACAGGCTCCAGCCCCAGCATTTT | CAWTADRLQPQHF
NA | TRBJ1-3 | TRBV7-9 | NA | TGTGCCAGCAGCTTAACCGGGGGGTCAAACACCATATATTTT | CASSLTGGSNTIYF
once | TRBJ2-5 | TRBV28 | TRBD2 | TGTGCCAGCAGTTTGCCCACTAGCGGGAGGGAGACCCAGTACTTC | CASSLPTSGRETQYF
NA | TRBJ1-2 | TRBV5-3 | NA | TGTGCCAGAAGCGGTCGGACTACAGGATTCTACACCTTC | CARSGRTTGFYTF
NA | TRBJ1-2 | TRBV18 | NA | TGTGCCAGCTCACCACTTACAGGGAACCCTAACTATGGCTACACCTTC | CASSPLTGNPNYGYTF
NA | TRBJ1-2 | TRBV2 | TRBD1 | TGTGCCAGCAGTCGGACCACAGGGACAGGAGGCTACACCTTC | CASSRTTGTGGYTF
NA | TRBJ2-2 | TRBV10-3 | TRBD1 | TGTGCCATCAGTCCCATGGGGGTCAGGGGGCAATGGGACACCGGGGAGCTGTTTTTT | CAISPMGVRGQWDTGELFF
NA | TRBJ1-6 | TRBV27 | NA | TGTGCCAGCAGGACTCAATCAGGCCTAGGGGGTTCTTCACCCCTCCACTTT | CASRTQSGLGGSSPLHF